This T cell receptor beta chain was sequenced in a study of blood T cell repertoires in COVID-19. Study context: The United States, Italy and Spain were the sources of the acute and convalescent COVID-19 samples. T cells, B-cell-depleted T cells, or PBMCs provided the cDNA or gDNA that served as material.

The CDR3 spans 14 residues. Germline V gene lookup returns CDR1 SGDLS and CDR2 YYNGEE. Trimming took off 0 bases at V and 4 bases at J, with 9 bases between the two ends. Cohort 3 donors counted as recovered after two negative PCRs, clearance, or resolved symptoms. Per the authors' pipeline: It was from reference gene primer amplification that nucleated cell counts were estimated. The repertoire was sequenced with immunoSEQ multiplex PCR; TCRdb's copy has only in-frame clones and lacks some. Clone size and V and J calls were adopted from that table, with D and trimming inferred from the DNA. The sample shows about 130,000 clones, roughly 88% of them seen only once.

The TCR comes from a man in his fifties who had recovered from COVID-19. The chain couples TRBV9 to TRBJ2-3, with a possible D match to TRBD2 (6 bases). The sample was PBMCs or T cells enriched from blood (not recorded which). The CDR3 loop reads CASSVAGVPDTQYF. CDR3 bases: TGTGCCAGCAGCGTAGCGGGAGTCCCAGATACGCAGTATTTT.